The rows below give T cell receptor beta chains drawn from one sample of a study of T cells in narcolepsy. The protocol was immunoSEQ multiplex PCR, while the TCRdb copy is restricted to in-frame clones and leaves out a portion. Of about 30,000 clones listed, about four fifths were seen once; the top ten hold approximately 1%. The sample was CD45RA- memory CD4+ T cells from PBMCs. Receptor source: a human donor with narcolepsy. Each CDR3 is given with its conserved first and last residue. The D gene is left open where the match is weak. Only part of the rows carry a size: once, few, many, or a class if the clone is expanded.

clone size: NA
CDR3 length: 19
D gene: TRBD1
V gene: TRBV28
J gene: TRBJ2-1
CDR3 protein: CASSHGTGGYQATYNEQFF
CDR3 DNA: TGTGCCAGCAGTCATGGGACAGGGGGCTACCAAGCTACCTACAATGAGCAGTTCTTC

clone size: NA
CDR3 length: 13
D gene: TRBD1
V gene: TRBV30
J gene: TRBJ1-2
CDR3 protein: CAWSVLRGQGYTF
CDR3 DNA: TGTGCCTGGAGTGTTCTCAGGGGACAGGGCTACACCTTC

clone size: NA
CDR3 length: 17
D gene: TRBD2
V gene: TRBV11-3
J gene: TRBJ2-7
CDR3 protein: CASIKKGTRGDSYEQYF
CDR3 DNA: TGTGCCAGCATCAAAAAGGGTACGCGGGGGGACTCCTACGAGCAGTACTTC

clone size: NA
CDR3 length: 13
D gene: NA
V gene: TRBV29-1
J gene: TRBJ1-3
CDR3 protein: CSVEEGSGNTIYF
CDR3 DNA: TGCAGCGTTGAGGAGGGGAGTGGAAACACCATATATTTT

clone size: NA
CDR3 length: 18
D gene: TRBD2
V gene: TRBV4-2
J gene: TRBJ2-1
CDR3 protein: CASSQDRLAGVGNNEQFF
CDR3 DNA: TGTGCCAGCAGCCAAGATCGGCTAGCGGGAGTGGGGAACAATGAGCAGTTCTTC

clone size: NA
CDR3 length: 14
D gene: TRBD1
V gene: TRBV30
J gene: TRBJ1-5
CDR3 protein: CAWSADRRNQPQHF
CDR3 DNA: TGTGCCTGGAGTGCGGACAGGAGGAATCAGCCCCAGCATTTT

clone size: NA
CDR3 length: 12
D gene: TRBD1
V gene: TRBV2
J gene: TRBJ2-5
CDR3 protein: CASDRAQETQYF
CDR3 DNA: TGTGCCAGCGACAGGGCCCAAGAGACCCAGTACTTC

clone size: NA
CDR3 length: 14
D gene: NA
V gene: TRBV7-9
J gene: TRBJ2-7
CDR3 protein: CASSPNGKPYEQYF
CDR3 DNA: TGTGCCAGCAGCCCCAACGGGAAGCCCTACGAGCAGTACTTC

clone size: NA
CDR3 length: 15
D gene: TRBD2
V gene: TRBV5-1
J gene: TRBJ2-3
CDR3 protein: CASGLAGGRSDTQYF
CDR3 DNA: TGCGCCAGCGGATTAGCGGGAGGGAGGTCCGATACGCAGTATTTT

clone size: few
CDR3 length: 16
D gene: TRBD1
V gene: TRBV27
J gene: TRBJ1-5
CDR3 protein: CASSGGTGRSNQPQHF
CDR3 DNA: TGTGCCAGCAGTGGGGGGACAGGTCGGAGCAATCAGCCCCAGCATTTT

clone size: once
CDR3 length: 17
D gene: TRBD2
V gene: TRBV4-1
J gene: TRBJ2-7
CDR3 protein: CASSQEGLAPAVREQYF
CDR3 DNA: TGCGCCAGCAGCCAAGAGGGACTAGCGCCCGCCGTTAGGGAGCAGTACTTC

clone size: NA
CDR3 length: 14
D gene: TRBD1
V gene: TRBV27
J gene: TRBJ1-1
CDR3 protein: CASGGTELNTEAFF
CDR3 DNA: TGTGCCAGCGGGGGGACAGAGTTGAACACTGAAGCTTTCTTT

clone size: NA
CDR3 length: 14
D gene: TRBD1
V gene: TRBV5-1
J gene: TRBJ2-1
CDR3 protein: CASSSVRGRNEQFF
CDR3 DNA: TGCGCCAGCAGTTCGGTCAGGGGGCGGAATGAGCAGTTCTTC

clone size: NA
CDR3 length: 16
D gene: TRBD2
V gene: TRBV4-2
J gene: TRBJ2-1
CDR3 protein: CASSQDQGLAGNEQFF
CDR3 DNA: TGTGCCAGCAGCCAAGATCAAGGACTAGCGGGCAATGAGCAGTTCTTC

clone size: NA
CDR3 length: 17
D gene: TRBD2
V gene: TRBV9
J gene: TRBJ2-2
CDR3 protein: CASSVGLAGLNTEELFF
CDR3 DNA: TGTGCCAGCAGCGTCGGACTAGCGGGACTAAACACCGAGGAGCTGTTTTTT

clone size: NA
CDR3 length: 13
D gene: NA
V gene: TRBV6-1
J gene: TRBJ2-1
CDR3 protein: CASGLSSYNEQFF
CDR3 DNA: TGTGCCAGTGGATTGAGCTCCTACAATGAGCAGTTCTTC

clone size: few
CDR3 length: 14
D gene: NA
V gene: TRBV18
J gene: TRBJ1-2
CDR3 protein: CASSPQRTMGGYTF
CDR3 DNA: TGTGCCAGCTCACCACAGAGGACAATGGGTGGCTACACCTTC

clone size: NA
CDR3 length: 15
D gene: NA
V gene: TRBV11-1
J gene: TRBJ2-1
CDR3 protein: CASSLAQGGYNEQFF
CDR3 DNA: TGTGCCAGCAGCTTAGCACAGGGTGGGTACAATGAGCAGTTCTTC

clone size: NA
CDR3 length: 15
D gene: NA
V gene: TRBV19
J gene: TRBJ2-3
CDR3 protein: CASSARSASTDTQYF
CDR3 DNA: TGTGCCAGTAGTGCCAGGAGTGCTAGCACAGATACGCAGTATTTT

clone size: NA
CDR3 length: 13
D gene: NA
V gene: TRBV5-3
J gene: TRBJ1-1
CDR3 protein: CARSYRMNTEAFF
CDR3 DNA: TGTGCCAGAAGCTATAGGATGAACACTGAAGCTTTCTTT

clone size: NA
CDR3 length: 18
D gene: TRBD1
V gene: TRBV5-5
J gene: TRBJ2-1
CDR3 protein: CASSRTFRDRVINNEQFF
CDR3 DNA: TGTGCCAGCAGCAGAACGTTCCGGGACAGGGTAATAAACAATGAGCAGTTCTTC

clone size: NA
CDR3 length: 13
D gene: NA
V gene: TRBV11-3
J gene: TRBJ2-7
CDR3 protein: CASSFDSLYEQYF
CDR3 DNA: TGTGCCAGCAGCTTCGACAGCCTATACGAGCAGTACTTC

clone size: once
CDR3 length: 16
D gene: TRBD2
V gene: TRBV5-1
J gene: TRBJ2-7
CDR3 protein: CASSLVSSGLTYEQYF
CDR3 DNA: TGCGCCAGCAGCTTGGTGTCTAGCGGTTTGACCTACGAGCAGTACTTC

clone size: NA
CDR3 length: 13
D gene: TRBD1
V gene: TRBV6-4
J gene: TRBJ1-1
CDR3 protein: CASTLEGGGEAFF
CDR3 DNA: TGTGCCAGCACCCTAGAAGGGGGCGGTGAAGCTTTCTTT

clone size: NA
CDR3 length: 12
D gene: NA
V gene: TRBV13
J gene: TRBJ1-3
CDR3 protein: CASSVSGNTIYF
CDR3 DNA: TGTGCCAGCAGCGTGTCTGGAAACACCATATATTTT

clone size: NA
CDR3 length: 15
D gene: NA
V gene: TRBV11-2
J gene: TRBJ1-5
CDR3 protein: CASSLDPGNNQPQHF
CDR3 DNA: TGTGCCAGCAGCTTAGACCCCGGGAACAATCAGCCCCAGCATTTT

clone size: NA
CDR3 length: 14
D gene: TRBD2
V gene: TRBV2
J gene: TRBJ2-7
CDR3 protein: CASSAERGTYEQYF
CDR3 DNA: TGTGCCAGCAGCGCGGAGCGGGGTACCTACGAGCAGTACTTC

clone size: once
CDR3 length: 16
D gene: NA
V gene: TRBV11-2
J gene: TRBJ2-1
CDR3 protein: CASSLVTLQGEAEQFF
CDR3 DNA: TGTGCCAGCAGCTTAGTCACCCTACAGGGAGAAGCGGAGCAGTTCTTC

clone size: NA
CDR3 length: 15
D gene: TRBD2
V gene: TRBV11-2
J gene: TRBJ2-7
CDR3 protein: CASSQSGRASYEQYF
CDR3 DNA: TGTGCCAGCAGCCAAAGCGGGAGGGCGTCCTACGAGCAGTACTTC

clone size: NA
CDR3 length: 14
D gene: NA
V gene: TRBV5-1
J gene: TRBJ2-7
CDR3 protein: CASTEGIQRPEQYF
CDR3 DNA: TGCGCCAGCACCGAGGGAATTCAGCGGCCCGAGCAGTACTTC

clone size: NA
CDR3 length: 14
D gene: NA
V gene: TRBV6-6
J gene: TRBJ2-7
CDR3 protein: CASSFLEGEDEQYF
CDR3 DNA: TGTGCCAGCAGTTTCCTGGAAGGGGAGGACGAGCAGTACTTC

clone size: NA
CDR3 length: 13
D gene: NA
V gene: TRBV2
J gene: TRBJ1-6
CDR3 protein: CASKAGWGSPLHF
CDR3 DNA: TGTGCCAGCAAGGCAGGGTGGGGTTCACCCCTCCACTTT

clone size: NA
CDR3 length: 15
D gene: NA
V gene: TRBV7-3
J gene: TRBJ2-3
CDR3 protein: CASSLKGASTDTQYF
CDR3 DNA: TGTGCCAGCAGCTTAAAAGGTGCTAGCACAGATACGCAGTATTTT

clone size: NA
CDR3 length: 14
D gene: TRBD1
V gene: TRBV7-2
J gene: TRBJ1-6
CDR3 protein: CASILQGAASPLHF
CDR3 DNA: TGTGCCAGCATCCTGCAGGGGGCTGCTTCACCCCTCCACTTT

clone size: NA
CDR3 length: 13
D gene: NA
V gene: TRBV27
J gene: TRBJ2-1
CDR3 protein: CASSLPGINEQFF
CDR3 DNA: TGTGCCAGCAGTTTACCGGGAATCAATGAGCAGTTCTTC

clone size: NA
CDR3 length: 15
D gene: NA
V gene: TRBV18
J gene: TRBJ2-1
CDR3 protein: CASSPGPIEYNEQFF
CDR3 DNA: TGTGCCAGCTCACCAGGACCAATCGAGTACAATGAGCAGTTCTTC

clone size: NA
CDR3 length: 14
D gene: NA
V gene: TRBV6-5
J gene: TRBJ2-7
CDR3 protein: CASTRVGLSYEQYF
CDR3 DNA: TGTGCCAGCACGAGGGTTGGGCTCTCCTACGAGCAGTACTTC